This TCR beta chain was found in a study of shared clonotypes between healthy human individuals. The table came from immunoSEQ multiplex PCR; TCRdb's copy has only in-frame clones and leaves some out. The sample yields around 2.5 million clones, roughly 93% seen once. The germline V gene has CDR1 SGHRS and CDR2 YFSETQ. The CDR3 sequence is 12 residues long. V gave up 4 bases and J gave up 6 bases, with 10 bases separating them. The TCR sequence derives from a man aged 18 to 29 in good health. Some clones in this sample may be carry-over from other donors' samples. The rearrangement joins TRBV5-1 to TRBJ1-2; TRBD1 might be the D (5 bases). The sequencing sample was made of naive CD4+ T cells from PBMCs. Stated subset: CD45RA+ positively selected. CDR3 protein: CASSRAGNGYTF. The DNA for the CDR3 is TGCGCCAGCAGCCGGGCAGGGAATGGCTACACCTTC.